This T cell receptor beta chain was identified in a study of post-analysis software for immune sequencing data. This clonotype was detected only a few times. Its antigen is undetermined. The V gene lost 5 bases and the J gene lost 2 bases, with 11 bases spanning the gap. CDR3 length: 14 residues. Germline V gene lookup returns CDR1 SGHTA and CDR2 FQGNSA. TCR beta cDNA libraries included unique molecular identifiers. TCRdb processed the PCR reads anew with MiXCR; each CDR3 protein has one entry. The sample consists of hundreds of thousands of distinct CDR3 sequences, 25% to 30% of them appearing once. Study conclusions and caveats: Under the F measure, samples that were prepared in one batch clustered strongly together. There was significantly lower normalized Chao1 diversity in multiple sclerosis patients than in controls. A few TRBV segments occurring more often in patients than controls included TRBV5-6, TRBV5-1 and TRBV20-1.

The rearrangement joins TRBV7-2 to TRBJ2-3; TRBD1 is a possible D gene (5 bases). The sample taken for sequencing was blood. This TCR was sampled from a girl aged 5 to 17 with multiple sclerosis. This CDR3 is CASSQRQYTDTQYF. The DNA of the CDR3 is TGTGCCAGCAGCCAAAGACAGTACACAGATACGCAGTATTTT.